This T cell receptor (beta chain) was identified in a study of T cells in Graves' hyperthyroidism and ophthalmopathy. Study-level findings and limits: Separating ophthalmopathy from stable hyperthyroidism was achieved by a 13 V-J model. Onset of ophthalmopathy came a median approximately 6.9 months after the model predicted it.

This clonotype has a count of ten or more. The antigen is undetermined. TCR beta CDR3 sequences were amplified from RNA transcripts. The study used the HTBI primer set for a first-round RT-PCR of the TCR CDR3. TCRdb reprocessed the multiplex PCR reads via MiXCR and lists one record per CDR3 protein. The sample contains hundreds of thousands of distinct CDR3 sequences, 15% to 18% of which appear only once. The CDR3 runs to 15 residues. CDR1 and CDR2 from the germline V gene are MNHEY and SMNVEV (reference sequence). V lost 5 bases and J lost 5; bases outside the gene matches: 9. The rearrangement links TRBV27 to TRBJ1-1; the match to TRBD1 covers 9 bases. The sequenced material came from blood. The clonotype was recovered from a woman younger than 30 with Graves' hyperthyroidism. Written as DNA, the CDR3 is TGTGCCAGCAGTGAACCGGGACAGGGCGGAACTGAAGCTTTCTTT. Protein product: CASSEPGQGGTEAFF.